These T cell receptor beta chains were read from a single sample in a study of cytomegalovirus exposure and HLA in healthy donors. Some clones are missing from TCRdb's copy, which holds only in-frame ones; the method was immunoSEQ multiplex PCR. The data show around 67,000 clones, with roughly 68% seen just once and 3% held by the top ten. The sample was PBMCs. The receptor source for this set is a woman in her forties or fifties in good health and CMV-seronegative. Each CDR3 is given with its conserved first and last residue. A D gene is named only where the DNA matches it firmly. Where a row states a size, it is once, few, many or the class of an expanded clone; other rows omit it.

J gene: TRBJ2-1
D gene: NA
V gene: TRBV19
clone size: NA
CDR3 DNA: TGTGCCAGTAGTCCAGGGGCCTACAATGAGCAGTTCTTC
CDR3 protein: CASSPGAYNEQFF

J gene: TRBJ1-5
D gene: NA
V gene: TRBV7-9
clone size: NA
CDR3 DNA: TGTGCCAGCAGCCCGCTAGGGGATTGGAATCAGCCCCAGCATTTT
CDR3 protein: CASSPLGDWNQPQHF

J gene: TRBJ1-5
D gene: NA
V gene: TRBV5-1
clone size: NA
CDR3 DNA: TGCGCCAGCAGCCAGGGTGATAGCAATCAGCCCCAGCATTTT
CDR3 protein: CASSQGDSNQPQHF

J gene: TRBJ2-1
D gene: NA
V gene: TRBV5-6
clone size: NA
CDR3 DNA: TGTGCCAGCAGCTTAATGGGAGGCCTTGAGCAGTTCTTC
CDR3 protein: CASSLMGGLEQFF

J gene: TRBJ1-1
D gene: TRBD1
V gene: TRBV2
clone size: NA
CDR3 DNA: TGTGCCAGCAGTGCTATGGGACAGGGGAACACTGAAGCTTTCTTT
CDR3 protein: CASSAMGQGNTEAFF

J gene: TRBJ2-7
D gene: NA
V gene: TRBV7-8
clone size: once
CDR3 DNA: TGTGCCAGCAGCCCGAGGACAATTCTCCTCTCCTACGAGCAGTACTTC
CDR3 protein: CASSPRTILLSYEQYF

J gene: TRBJ2-5
D gene: TRBD2
V gene: TRBV28
clone size: NA
CDR3 DNA: TGTGCCAGCAGTTTATTTCGGGGGGCCCAGTACTTC
CDR3 protein: CASSLFRGAQYF

J gene: TRBJ1-5
D gene: TRBD1
V gene: TRBV18
clone size: NA
CDR3 DNA: TGTGCCAGCTCATCGGGACAGGGGGATCAGCCCCAGCATTTT
CDR3 protein: CASSSGQGDQPQHF

J gene: TRBJ1-4
D gene: TRBD1
V gene: TRBV19
clone size: NA
CDR3 DNA: TGTGCCAGTAGCTGGGGACAGGCTGCTAATGAAAAACTGTTTTTT
CDR3 protein: CASSWGQAANEKLFF

J gene: TRBJ1-1
D gene: NA
V gene: TRBV5-6
clone size: NA
CDR3 DNA: TGTGCCAGCAGCTTTCTGACAGGAGGTTGGGCCACTGAAGCTTTCTTT
CDR3 protein: CASSFLTGGWATEAFF

J gene: TRBJ1-5
D gene: NA
V gene: TRBV5-1
clone size: once
CDR3 DNA: TGCGCCAGCGACCGCCAGGGCCATAGCAATCAGCCCCAGCATTTT
CDR3 protein: CASDRQGHSNQPQHF

J gene: TRBJ1-1
D gene: TRBD1
V gene: TRBV5-6
clone size: NA
CDR3 DNA: TGTGCCAGCAGCCGGACAGGGGTGAACACTGAAGCTTTCTTT
CDR3 protein: CASSRTGVNTEAFF

J gene: TRBJ1-2
D gene: NA
V gene: TRBV6-5
clone size: NA
CDR3 DNA: TGTGCCAGCAGTTCACCCGGGACTTTAAGCTACACCTTC
CDR3 protein: CASSSPGTLSYTF

J gene: TRBJ2-1
D gene: TRBD2
V gene: TRBV18
clone size: NA
CDR3 DNA: TGTGCCAGCTCACCACTAGGACTAGCGGGAGGGTCATACAATGAGCAGTTCTTC
CDR3 protein: CASSPLGLAGGSYNEQFF

J gene: TRBJ2-7
D gene: TRBD1
V gene: TRBV28
clone size: NA
CDR3 DNA: TGTGCCAGCAGTTCGTATCGGACAGGTGTCTACGAGCAGTACTTC
CDR3 protein: CASSSYRTGVYEQYF

J gene: TRBJ1-5
D gene: NA
V gene: TRBV7-2
clone size: NA
CDR3 DNA: TGTGCCAGCAGCTTAGGTCCAGTTGGGAGGGAGCCCCAGCATTTT
CDR3 protein: CASSLGPVGREPQHF

J gene: TRBJ2-7
D gene: NA
V gene: TRBV4-1
clone size: few
CDR3 DNA: TGCGCCAGCAGCCAATACCACAGGGGGGGCAACGAGCAGTACTTC
CDR3 protein: CASSQYHRGGNEQYF

J gene: TRBJ1-3
D gene: NA
V gene: TRBV27
clone size: NA
CDR3 DNA: TGTGCCAGCAGTCCAGACATATACTCTGGAAACACCATATATTTT
CDR3 protein: CASSPDIYSGNTIYF

J gene: TRBJ1-2
D gene: NA
V gene: TRBV18
clone size: NA
CDR3 DNA: TGTGCCAGCTCACCGGACGGCCTAGCGGGTGGCTACACCTTC
CDR3 protein: CASSPDGLAGGYTF

J gene: TRBJ2-3
D gene: TRBD2
V gene: TRBV7-9
clone size: many
CDR3 DNA: TGTGCCAGCAGCTTGACTAGCGGGATCACAGATACGCAGTATTTT
CDR3 protein: CASSLTSGITDTQYF

J gene: TRBJ2-1
D gene: NA
V gene: TRBV29-1
clone size: NA
CDR3 DNA: TGCAGCGTTGTCAGCGCCCGGTCCTACAATGAGCAGTTCTTC
CDR3 protein: CSVVSARSYNEQFF

J gene: TRBJ1-1
D gene: TRBD1
V gene: TRBV2
clone size: NA
CDR3 DNA: TGTGCCACCCAATTACAGGGGACTGAAGCTTTCTTT
CDR3 protein: CATQLQGTEAFF